The clone carrying this T cell receptor beta chain was counted a few times. This entry belongs to a study of blood T cell repertoires in COVID-19. The CDR3 is made up of 18 amino acids. V lost 4 bases and J lost 0; bases outside the gene matches: 9. Germline V gene sequence: CDR1 SGDLS, CDR2 YYNGEE. The recovered donors of Cohort 3 showed two negative PCRs, clearance, or symptom resolution. Produced via immunoSEQ multiplex PCR; TCRdb's table is partial and in-frame only. Of approximately 130,000 clones in the sample, roughly 80% were seen once. This clonotype was sampled from a man younger than 45 who had recovered from COVID-19. This chain links TRBV9 with TRBJ2-2; 10 bases map to TRBD2. Sequencing was performed on PBMCs or T cells enriched from blood (not recorded which). The CDR3 DNA is TGTGCCAGCAGCTCCCCTACTAGCGGGACCTCGAACACCGGGGAGCTGTTTTTT. Translation: CASSSPTSGTSNTGELFF.